This paragraph covers one T cell receptor (beta chain) sequence. Its antigen is not identified. This entry comes from a study of siplizumab effects on memory and regulatory T cells. Findings and limits, study-wide: Naive T cells appeared more varied than memory cells and looked like key alloresponse contributors.

CDR3 length equals 12 residues. In germline, CDR1 is SGHAT, CDR2 FQNNGV. With 7 bases removed from V and 4 bases from J, the gap between germline ends came to 11 bases. Libraries were prepared by immunoSEQ multiplex PCR; TCRdb keeps only in-frame clonotypes and omits some of them. The top ten hold more than 0.95% of the sample, which has approximately 97,000 clones, 92% seen once. This sequence was found in a human donor in good health. The chain recombines TRBV11-2 with TRBJ2-7; D perhaps matches TRBD1 (6 bases). Sequencing input: CD4+ T cells sorted from blood. The CDR3: CASTLQGYEQYF. The CDR3 DNA is TGTGCCAGCACCCTGCAGGGGTACGAGCAGTACTTC.